This is a list of T cell receptor beta chains from one sample in a study of blood T cells in healthy people across ages. TCRdb recomputed calls from the 5' RACE reads with MiXCR, one row per CDR3 protein. The repertoire has 850,000 to 1,300,000 distinct CDR3 sequences, more than 40% of them found once; the top ten carry approximately 19%. Input material: blood. These receptor sequences come from a woman in her sixties in good health. Both conserved end residues are part of each CDR3. The order of the fields is D gene, J gene, V gene, clone size, CDR3 protein, CDR3 DNA. The D gene is left open where the match is weak. The size of a clone is reported for some rows only, either as once, few or many, or as a class for expanded clones.

d_gene: -
j_gene: TRBJ2-5
v_gene: TRBV6-5
abundance: many
CDR3aa: CASSYSPGRNEQYF
CDR3nt: TGTGCCAGCAGTTACTCCCCAGGGCGCAATGAGCAGTACTTC

d_gene: -
j_gene: TRBJ2-5
v_gene: TRBV25-1
abundance: few
CDR3aa: CASSEGGYQETQYF
CDR3nt: TGTGCCAGCAGTGAAGGGGGGTACCAAGAGACCCAGTACTTC

d_gene: TRBD2
j_gene: TRBJ2-1
v_gene: TRBV11-1
abundance: -
CDR3aa: CASSLAAGVGLNEQFF
CDR3nt: TGTGCCAGCAGCTTAGCGGCGGGAGTAGGTTTGAATGAGCAGTTCTTC

d_gene: -
j_gene: TRBJ1-4
v_gene: TRBV5-5
abundance: -
CDR3aa: CANSSGVSVEKLFF
CDR3nt: TGTGCCAACAGCTCCGGAGTGTCGGTAGAAAAACTGTTTTTT

d_gene: -
j_gene: TRBJ2-1
v_gene: TRBV3-1
abundance: few
CDR3aa: CASNLFGTPEQFF
CDR3nt: TGTGCCAGCAACCTATTCGGGACACCTGAGCAGTTCTTC

d_gene: -
j_gene: TRBJ2-7
v_gene: TRBV11-1
abundance: -
CDR3aa: CASSLQALQQYF
CDR3nt: TGTGCCAGCAGCTTACAGGCCCTACAACAGTACTTC

d_gene: -
j_gene: TRBJ2-2
v_gene: TRBV7-9
abundance: -
CDR3aa: CASSLGGWGAQSGELFF
CDR3nt: TGTGCCAGCAGCTTAGGAGGCTGGGGGGCGCAATCCGGGGAGCTGTTTTTT

d_gene: -
j_gene: TRBJ1-1
v_gene: TRBV12-3/TRBV12-4
abundance: few
CDR3aa: CASSGGFEAFF
CDR3nt: TGTGCCAGCAGCGGGGGGTTTGAAGCTTTCTTT

d_gene: -
j_gene: TRBJ2-7
v_gene: TRBV4-1
abundance: -
CDR3aa: CASSLTLGAYEQYF
CDR3nt: TGCGCCAGCAGCCTTACTCTGGGGGCCTACGAGCAGTACTTC

d_gene: TRBD1
j_gene: TRBJ2-3
v_gene: TRBV24-1
abundance: many
CDR3aa: CATSDPGTGTDTQYF
CDR3nt: TGTGCCACCAGTGATCCTGGGACAGGCACAGATACGCAGTATTTT

d_gene: -
j_gene: TRBJ1-2
v_gene: TRBV29-1
abundance: -
CDR3aa: CSVEAGVGYGYTF
CDR3nt: TGCAGCGTTGAAGCCGGGGTGGGCTATGGCTACACCTTC

d_gene: -
j_gene: TRBJ1-5
v_gene: TRBV20-1
abundance: -
CDR3aa: CSLRVGNQPQHF
CDR3nt: TGCAGTTTACGGGTTGGCAATCAGCCCCAGCATTTT

d_gene: TRBD2
j_gene: TRBJ2-1
v_gene: TRBV27
abundance: few
CDR3aa: CASSTTGLAGGWGEQFF
CDR3nt: TGTGCCAGCAGTACTACGGGACTAGCGGGAGGGTGGGGTGAGCAGTTCTTC

d_gene: -
j_gene: TRBJ1-2
v_gene: TRBV24-1
abundance: -
CDR3aa: CATSRTRDRVRPYGYTF
CDR3nt: TGTGCCACCAGTAGGACTAGAGATAGGGTTCGGCCCTATGGCTACACCTTC

d_gene: -
j_gene: TRBJ2-5
v_gene: TRBV28
abundance: -
CDR3aa: CASSLPVVGTQYF
CDR3nt: TGTGCCAGCAGTTTGCCAGTTGTAGGGACCCAGTACTTC

d_gene: -
j_gene: TRBJ2-7
v_gene: TRBV6-1
abundance: few
CDR3aa: CASRDWNAGEQYF
CDR3nt: TGTGCCAGCCGGGACTGGAATGCGGGTGAGCAGTACTTC

d_gene: -
j_gene: TRBJ2-7
v_gene: TRBV5-6
abundance: few
CDR3aa: CASSLAGFRAGTSYEQYF
CDR3nt: TGTGCCAGCAGCTTGGCCGGATTCAGAGCGGGCACCTCCTACGAGCAGTACTTC

d_gene: TRBD2
j_gene: TRBJ2-1
v_gene: TRBV15
abundance: few
CDR3aa: CATSRDTLAGRADNEQFF
CDR3nt: TGTGCCACCAGCAGGGACACACTAGCGGGAAGGGCGGACAATGAGCAGTTCTTC

d_gene: -
j_gene: TRBJ2-5
v_gene: TRBV4-2
abundance: -
CDR3aa: CASSQEGVGQYF
CDR3nt: TGTGCCAGCAGCCAAGAGGGGGTGGGCCAGTACTTC

d_gene: TRBD2
j_gene: TRBJ2-1
v_gene: TRBV5-4
abundance: -
CDR3aa: CASRTGTSGRNEQFF
CDR3nt: TGTGCCAGCAGGACCGGGACTAGCGGGAGGAATGAGCAGTTCTTC

d_gene: -
j_gene: TRBJ1-2
v_gene: TRBV27
abundance: few
CDR3aa: CASSFEGNGYGYTF
CDR3nt: TGTGCCAGCAGTTTCGAGGGGAATGGCTATGGCTACACCTTC

d_gene: TRBD1
j_gene: TRBJ1-5
v_gene: TRBV12-3/TRBV12-4
abundance: -
CDR3aa: CASSEDRGMGNQPQHF
CDR3nt: TGTGCCAGCAGCGAGGACAGGGGCATGGGAAATCAGCCCCAGCATTTT

d_gene: -
j_gene: TRBJ1-5
v_gene: TRBV6-1
abundance: -
CDR3aa: CASSEFTNQPQHF
CDR3nt: TGTGCCAGCAGTGAGTTTACCAATCAGCCCCAGCATTTT

d_gene: -
j_gene: TRBJ1-4
v_gene: TRBV5-1
abundance: few
CDR3aa: CASSPRPGGGFVEKLFF
CDR3nt: TGCGCCAGCAGCCCCAGACCGGGGGGTGGATTCGTCGAAAAACTGTTTTTT

d_gene: -
j_gene: TRBJ2-5
v_gene: TRBV20-1
abundance: -
CDR3aa: CSARDMPSDQETQYF
CDR3nt: TGCAGTGCTAGAGATATGCCTAGCGACCAAGAGACCCAGTACTTC

d_gene: -
j_gene: TRBJ1-4
v_gene: TRBV10-3
abundance: -
CDR3aa: CAISDPSNGRINEKLFF
CDR3nt: TGTGCCATCAGCGATCCTTCCAACGGACGGATTAATGAAAAACTGTTTTTT

d_gene: -
j_gene: TRBJ1-2
v_gene: TRBV6-5
abundance: -
CDR3aa: CASSTGGLRGYTF
CDR3nt: TGTGCCAGCTCGACCGGGGGCTTGCGGGGCTACACCTTC

d_gene: TRBD1
j_gene: TRBJ2-2
v_gene: TRBV15
abundance: few
CDR3aa: CAGRQGYTGELFF
CDR3nt: TGTGCCGGACGACAGGGATACACCGGGGAGCTGTTTTTT

d_gene: -
j_gene: TRBJ2-5
v_gene: TRBV29-1
abundance: -
CDR3aa: CSGGYETQYF
CDR3nt: TGCAGCGGGGGGTACGAGACCCAGTACTTC

d_gene: -
j_gene: TRBJ2-5
v_gene: TRBV20-1
abundance: -
CDR3aa: CSAREDRHQETQYF
CDR3nt: TGCAGTGCTAGAGAAGACAGGCACCAAGAGACCCAGTACTTC

d_gene: -
j_gene: TRBJ2-5
v_gene: TRBV7-9
abundance: -
CDR3aa: CASSLSTSHQETQYF
CDR3nt: TGTGCCAGCAGCTTATCCACTAGCCATCAAGAGACCCAGTACTTC

d_gene: TRBD2
j_gene: TRBJ2-3
v_gene: TRBV20-1
abundance: -
CDR3aa: CSASQTGTSGTRRAHTDTQYF
CDR3nt: TGCAGTGCTAGCCAAACCGGGACTAGCGGGACCCGGAGAGCACACACAGATACGCAGTATTTT

d_gene: TRBD2
j_gene: TRBJ2-1
v_gene: TRBV6-2/TRBV6-3
abundance: -
CDR3aa: CASRRTSGRADEQFF
CDR3nt: TGTGCCAGCAGAAGGACTAGCGGGAGGGCCGATGAGCAGTTCTTC

d_gene: -
j_gene: TRBJ2-5
v_gene: TRBV10-1
abundance: few
CDR3aa: CASSESIQSSGTQYF
CDR3nt: TGCGCCAGCAGTGAGTCGATCCAGTCCTCAGGGACCCAGTACTTC

d_gene: -
j_gene: TRBJ2-1
v_gene: TRBV12-3/TRBV12-4
abundance: -
CDR3aa: CASSPPGTPSEFF
CDR3nt: TGTGCCAGCAGCCCCCCCGGGACCCCCTCGGAGTTCTTC

d_gene: -
j_gene: TRBJ2-1
v_gene: TRBV7-7
abundance: few
CDR3aa: CASSVWGADEQFF
CDR3nt: TGTGCCAGCAGCGTATGGGGGGCAGATGAGCAGTTCTTC

d_gene: -
j_gene: TRBJ2-1
v_gene: TRBV7-2
abundance: -
CDR3aa: CASSLQLYNEQFF
CDR3nt: TGTGCCAGCAGCTTACAACTCTACAATGAGCAGTTCTTC

d_gene: -
j_gene: TRBJ2-1
v_gene: TRBV7-3
abundance: -
CDR3aa: CASRQGGRFGEQFF
CDR3nt: TGTGCCAGCCGACAGGGAGGTAGATTCGGTGAGCAGTTCTTC

d_gene: TRBD2
j_gene: TRBJ2-7
v_gene: TRBV5-1
abundance: once
CDR3aa: CASSLAKRESYNEQYF
CDR3nt: TGCGCCAGCAGCTTGGCCAAGCGGGAGAGCTACAATGAGCAGTACTTC

d_gene: TRBD1
j_gene: TRBJ2-3
v_gene: TRBV9
abundance: -
CDR3aa: CASSVGDRGRLGDTQYF
CDR3nt: TGTGCCAGCAGCGTAGGTGACAGGGGGCGATTAGGAGATACGCAGTATTTT

d_gene: -
j_gene: TRBJ2-5
v_gene: TRBV10-3
abundance: few
CDR3aa: CAISESPAWEETQYF
CDR3nt: TGTGCCATCAGTGAGTCTCCGGCCTGGGAAGAGACCCAGTACTTC

d_gene: TRBD1
j_gene: TRBJ1-1
v_gene: TRBV12-3/TRBV12-4
abundance: -
CDR3aa: CASSLPWTGNTEAFF
CDR3nt: TGTGCCAGCAGTTTACCTTGGACAGGGAACACTGAAGCTTTCTTT

d_gene: -
j_gene: TRBJ2-1
v_gene: TRBV18
abundance: -
CDR3aa: CASSWAGDEQFF
CDR3nt: TGTGCCAGCTCATGGGCCGGGGATGAGCAGTTCTTC

d_gene: -
j_gene: TRBJ2-3
v_gene: TRBV20-1
abundance: -
CDR3aa: CSAPAELLDTQYF
CDR3nt: TGCAGTGCGCCAGCGGAGTTATTGGATACGCAGTATTTT

d_gene: -
j_gene: TRBJ2-7
v_gene: TRBV3-1
abundance: few
CDR3aa: CASSGTGAEQYF
CDR3nt: TGTGCCAGCAGCGGGACGGGGGCTGAGCAGTACTTC

d_gene: TRBD2
j_gene: TRBJ2-1
v_gene: TRBV6-4
abundance: -
CDR3aa: CASSPLPQTSGRGRASEQFF
CDR3nt: TGTGCCAGCAGTCCCCTTCCGCAGACTAGCGGGAGGGGCAGGGCTAGTGAGCAGTTCTTC